One and the same sample provided the 18 T cell receptor beta chains below, sequenced in a study of regulatory dendritic cells for organ transplantation. Method: immunoSEQ multiplex PCR; TCRdb's copy keeps in-frame clones and lacks some. The sample lists approximately 11,000 clones, around nine tenths seen once, with approximately 0.4% in the top ten. No cognate antigen is known for these TCRs. CFSE-labeled sorted T cells met regulatory or mature dendritic cells for 4 to 6 days. Sequenced sample: naive CD8+ T cells from blood cultured with dendritic cells. Documented subset: CD45RA+ naive T cells. Receptor source: a human donor in good health.

The V and J genes are TRBV7-8 and TRBJ2-2; the match to TRBD2 covers 8 bases. J lost 4 bases, V lost 2 bases, and 6 bases had no gene match. The germline V gene encodes CDR1 SGHVS and CDR2 FQNEAQ. This CDR3 has 16 amino acids. CDR3 bases: TGTGCCAGCAGCTTACGGGACCGGGGGGGCACCGGGGAGCTGTTTTTT. Its protein is CASSLRDRGGTGELFF.

This clone was detected once. The chain combines TRBV15 with TRBJ1-3; D is perhaps TRBD1 (5 bases). V lost 5 bases to trimming and J lost 4 bases, with 18 bases between them. The CDR3 contains 16 residues. The germline gives CDR1 LNHNV, CDR2 YYDKDF (reference sequence). The CDR3 bases are TGTGCCACCAGCGGGACCCAGGAGTTACTAGGAAACACCATATATTTT. Amino acid sequence: CATSGTQELLGNTIYF. The full variable domain, its missing parts supplied by reference TRBV15 and TRBJ1-3, is DAMVIQNPRYQVTQFGKPVTLSCSQTLNHNVMYWYQQKSSQAPKLLFHYYDKDFNNEADTPDNFQSRRPNTSFCFLDIRSPGLGDTAMYLCATSGTQELLGNTIYFGEGSWLTVV.

The chain links TRBV28 to TRBJ1-5; possible D gene TRBD1, 6 bases. Per germline, CDR1 MDHEN and CDR2 SYDVKM. This CDR3 contains 15 residues. V was cut by 3 bases and J by 4 bases, with 13 bases left in between. The DNA of the CDR3 is TGTGCCAGCAGTTTTTCAGGGGAGGCGAATCAGCCCCAGCATTTT. This gives the protein CASSFSGEANQPQHF. Combining the CDR3 with reference TRBV28 and TRBJ1-5 gives the whole variable domain DVKVTQSSRYLVKRTGEKVFLECVQDMDHENMFWYRQDPGLGLRLIYFSYDVKMKEKGDIPEGYSVSREKKERFSLILESASTNQTSMYLCASSFSGEANQPQHFGDGTRLSIL.

V and J are TRBV27 and TRBJ2-1, with 8 bases that match TRBD2. Germline V lookup: CDR1 MNHEY, CDR2 SMNVEV (reference sequence). The ends lost 8 bases at V and 4 bases at J; junction bases unmatched: 10. CDR3 size: 15 residues. CDR3 loop: CASARGGREYNEQFF. In nucleotides, the CDR3 is TGTGCCAGCGCCCGGGGGGGGCGGGAATACAATGAGCAGTTCTTC.

The count of this clone is one. V and J are TRBV19 and TRBJ2-3; D possibly corresponds to TRBD2 (5 bases). This CDR3 is built from 12 residues. Trimming removed 4 bases from V and 9 bases from J, with 11 bases in between. CDR1 is LNHDA and CDR2 is SQIVND in the germline V gene (reference sequence). CDR3 loop: CASSNRGRTQYF. Written as DNA, the CDR3 is TGTGCCAGTAGTAATCGAGGGCGCACGCAGTATTTT.

The chain joins TRBV9 to TRBJ2-5; TRBD1 might be the D (6 bases). The CDR3 has 14 residues. Trimming removed 0 bases from V and 5 bases from J, with 11 bases in between. From germline, CDR1 is SGDLS and CDR2 YYNGEE. The CDR3 spells CASSVDGGRETQYF. The CDR3 DNA sequence: TGTGCCAGCAGCGTAGATGGGGGCCGGGAGACCCAGTACTTC. The full variable domain, its missing parts supplied by reference TRBV9 and TRBJ2-5, is DSGVTQTPKHLITATGQRVTLRCSPRSGDLSVYWYQQSLDQGLQFLIQYYNGEERAKGNILERFSAQQFPDLHSELNLSSLELGDSALYFCASSVDGGRETQYFGPGTRLLVL.

The chain has TRBV4-1 and TRBJ2-5; TRBD2 aligns across 7 bases. The junction had 5 bases not matched to a gene; V was cut back by 1 base and J by 3 bases. Per the germline V gene, CDR1 is MGHRA and CDR2 is YSYEKL. This CDR3 has 15 amino acids. The CDR3 nucleotides are TGCGCCAGCAGCCAAGGCGGGAGCGGAGAAGAGACCCAGTACTTC. It specifies CASSQGGSGEETQYF.

This clone was seen more than once but under ten times. This chain links TRBV7-9 with TRBJ2-7, with D unresolved. Trimming took 2 bases from V and 5 from J, leaving 7 bases between them. Looked up from germline, CDR1 is SEHNR and CDR2 is FQNEAQ (reference sequence). The CDR3 extends over 12 amino acids. CDR3 protein: CASSLSDHEQYF. CDR3 DNA sequence: TGTGCCAGCAGCTTATCAGACCACGAGCAGTACTTC.

This chain links TRBV27 with TRBJ2-1, with D hard to call. The germline V and J ends were trimmed by 5 bases and 2 bases, with 7 bases remaining between them. Germline CDR1 MNHEY, CDR2 SMNVEV (reference sequence). This CDR3 contains 13 residues. The DNA of the CDR3 is TGTGCCAGCAGTCCTGGGACCTACAATGAGCAGTTCTTC. Protein: CASSPGTYNEQFF.

J is TRBJ2-2 and V is TRBV27, with unresolved D. The CDR3 extends over 12 amino acids. V was clipped by 3 bases and J by 6 bases, with 5 bases between them. Germline CDR1 and CDR2: MNHEY and SMNVEV (reference sequence). Here the CDR3 DNA reads TGTGCCAGCAGTTTTTGGGCCGGGGAGCTGTTTTTT. It codes for CASSFWAGELFF.

The genes are TRBV9 and TRBJ1-1, with D unclear. Germline CDR1 is SGDLS and CDR2 is YYNGEE. This CDR3 is built from 14 residues. The V end was cut by 4 bases, the J end by 2 bases, with 12 bases between. This CDR3 reads CASSLSRANTEAFF. CDR3 coding DNA: TGTGCCAGCAGCTTGAGTAGGGCTAACACTGAAGCTTTCTTT.

The V and J genes are TRBV7-9 and TRBJ2-7; no clear D. The CDR3 sequence is 11 residues long. The germline V gene has CDR1 SEHNR and CDR2 FQNEAQ (reference sequence). V dropped 6 bases and J dropped 10 bases, with 13 bases sitting between them. CDR3 DNA sequence: TGTGCCAGCAGTTTCGGACCCGATCAGTACTTC. Amino acid sequence: CASSFGPDQYF.

The V and J genes are TRBV2 and TRBJ2-7; D gene ambiguous. V was clipped by 4 bases and J by 1 base, with 11 bases between them. The CDR3 sequence is 14 residues long. Germline-derived CDR1 and CDR2 are SNHLY and FYNNEI. The CDR3 DNA follows: TGTGCCAGCAGTGGTCCCAGGATTTCCTACGAGCAGTACTTC. Translation: CASSGPRISYEQYF.

The rearrangement joins TRBV6-5 to TRBJ2-1, with 7 bases fitting TRBD2. Per germline, CDR1 MNHEY and CDR2 SVGAGI. Unmatched junction bases numbered 17, after V lost 6 bases and J lost 15 bases. The length of the CDR3 is 14 residues. The CDR3 here is CASSHSLAGDGLFF. The CDR3 DNA follows: TGTGCCAGCAGCCACTCCTTGGCGGGAGACGGATTGTTCTTC.

This clone has a handful of counts. The chain couples TRBV5-4 to TRBJ1-2; no reliable D call. V dropped 4 bases and J dropped 4 bases, with 17 bases sitting between them. Germline assignment: CDR1 SGHNT and CDR2 YYREEE (reference sequence). The CDR3 runs 15 residues. The CDR3 DNA follows: TGTGCCAGCAGCCCAGGTGGGGTCTTACCCTATGGCTACACCTTC. This translates into CASSPGGVLPYGYTF.

The chain links TRBV7-6 to TRBJ1-4; D unclear. Germline CDR1 reads SGHVS; CDR2 reads FNYEAQ. The CDR3 has 16 amino acids. Trimming stripped 1 base from V and 3 bases from J, with 12 bases between. Written as DNA, the CDR3 is TGTGCCAGCAGCTTAGTAGCCGGCAGAGCTAATGAAAAACTGTTTTTT. Protein sequence: CASSLVAGRANEKLFF.

V and J are TRBV7-2 and TRBJ2-7; 10 nucleotides align to TRBD2. CDR3 length equals 15 residues. Unmatched junction bases numbered 2, after V lost 3 bases and J lost 0 bases. CDR1 is SGHTA and CDR2 is FQGNSA in the germline V gene. This chain's CDR3 is CASSLGTSDSYEQYF. CDR3 nucleotides: TGTGCCAGCAGCTTGGGGACTAGCGACTCCTACGAGCAGTACTTC.

The gene calls are TRBV11-2 and TRBJ2-5, with D perhaps matching TRBD2 (5 bases). The CDR3 is made up of 16 amino acids. The germline V gene has CDR1 SGHAT and CDR2 FQNNGV. The germline V and J ends were trimmed by 1 base and 5 bases, with 17 bases remaining between them. CDR3 bases: TGTGCCAGCAGCTTAGGTGTAGTGGGATCGGGGGAGACCCAGTACTTC. It is translated as CASSLGVVGSGETQYF.